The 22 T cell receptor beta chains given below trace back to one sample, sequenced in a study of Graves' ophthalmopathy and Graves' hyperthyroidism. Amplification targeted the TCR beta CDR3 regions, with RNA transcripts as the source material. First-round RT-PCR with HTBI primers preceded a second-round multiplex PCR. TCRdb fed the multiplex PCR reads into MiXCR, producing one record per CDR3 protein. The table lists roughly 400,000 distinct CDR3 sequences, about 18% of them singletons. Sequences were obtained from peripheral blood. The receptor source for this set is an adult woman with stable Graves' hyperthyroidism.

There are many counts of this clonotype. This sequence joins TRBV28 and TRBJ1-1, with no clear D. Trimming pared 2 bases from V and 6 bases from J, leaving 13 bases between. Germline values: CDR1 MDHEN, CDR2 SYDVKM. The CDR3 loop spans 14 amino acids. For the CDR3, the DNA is TGTGCCAGCAGTTTAAGGTACCGGGCCTCTGAAGCTTTCTTT. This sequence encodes CASSLRYRASEAFF.

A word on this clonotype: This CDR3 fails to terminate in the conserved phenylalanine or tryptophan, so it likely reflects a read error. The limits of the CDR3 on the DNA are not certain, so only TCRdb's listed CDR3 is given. The CDR3 reads CSARRTGGYGYSY. The chain employs TRBV20-1 and TRBJ1-2. Germline values: CDR1 DFQATT, CDR2 SNEGSKA (reference sequence). With termini counted, the CDR3 has 13 amino acids.

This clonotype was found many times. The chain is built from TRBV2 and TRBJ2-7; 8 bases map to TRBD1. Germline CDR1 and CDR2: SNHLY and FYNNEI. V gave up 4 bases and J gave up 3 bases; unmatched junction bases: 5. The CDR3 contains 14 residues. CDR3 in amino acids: CASSGGTGHYEQYF. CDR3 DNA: TGTGCCAGCAGTGGCGGGACAGGCCACTACGAGCAGTACTTC.

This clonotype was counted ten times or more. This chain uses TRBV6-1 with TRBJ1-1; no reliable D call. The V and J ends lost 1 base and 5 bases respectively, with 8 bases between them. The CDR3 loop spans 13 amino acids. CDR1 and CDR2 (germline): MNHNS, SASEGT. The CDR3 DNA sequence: TGTGCCAGCAGTGAAGATGCTGGGACTGAAGCTTTCTTT. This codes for CASSEDAGTEAFF.

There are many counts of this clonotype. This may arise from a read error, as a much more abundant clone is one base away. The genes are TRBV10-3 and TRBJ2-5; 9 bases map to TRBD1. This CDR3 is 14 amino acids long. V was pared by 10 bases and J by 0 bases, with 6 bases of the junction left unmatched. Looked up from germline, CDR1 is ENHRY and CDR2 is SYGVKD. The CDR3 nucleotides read TGTGCCACCAACCGGGACAGGGACCAAGAGACCCAGTACTTC. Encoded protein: CATNRDRDQETQYF.

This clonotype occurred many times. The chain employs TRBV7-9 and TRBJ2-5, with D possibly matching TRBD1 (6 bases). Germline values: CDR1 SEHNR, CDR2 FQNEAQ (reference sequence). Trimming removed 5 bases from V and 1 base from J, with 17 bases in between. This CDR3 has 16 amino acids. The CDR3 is CASSEERGQLQETQYF. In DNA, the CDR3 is TGTGCCAGCAGCGAGGAGAGAGGACAGCTCCAAGAGACCCAGTACTTC.

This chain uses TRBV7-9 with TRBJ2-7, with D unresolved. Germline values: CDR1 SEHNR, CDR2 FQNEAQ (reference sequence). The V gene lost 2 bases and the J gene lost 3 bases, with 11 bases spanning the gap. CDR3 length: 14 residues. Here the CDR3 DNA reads TGTGCCAGCAGCTTAATGAAGAACGGCTACGAGCAGTACTTC. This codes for CASSLMKNGYEQYF.

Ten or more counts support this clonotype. The CDR3 sequence: CASGTDEQYF. CDR3 in DNA: TGTGCCAGTGGGACGGACGAGCAGTACTTC. V gene TRBV7-9 combines with J gene TRBJ2-7; D may correspond to TRBD1 or TRBD2 (5 bases each). CDR3 length: 10 residues. Trimming cost V 9 bases and J 5 bases, with 8 bases left between them. Germline CDR1 reads SEHNR; CDR2 reads FQNEAQ (reference sequence).

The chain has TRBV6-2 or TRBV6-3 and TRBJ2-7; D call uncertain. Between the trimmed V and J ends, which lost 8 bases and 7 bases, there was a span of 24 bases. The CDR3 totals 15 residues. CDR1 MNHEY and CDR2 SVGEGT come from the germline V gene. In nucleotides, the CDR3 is TGTGCCAGCGCAAAACCCCGGACCCCGCCGGAGGAGCAGTACTTC. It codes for CASAKPRTPPEEQYF.

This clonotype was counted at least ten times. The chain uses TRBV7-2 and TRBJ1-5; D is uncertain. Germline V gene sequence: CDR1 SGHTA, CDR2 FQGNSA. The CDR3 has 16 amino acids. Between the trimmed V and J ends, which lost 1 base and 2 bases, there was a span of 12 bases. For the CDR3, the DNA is TGTGCCAGCAGCTTAGTTGCCCCCCAGGGCAATCAGCCCCAGCATTTT. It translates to CASSLVAPQGNQPQHF.

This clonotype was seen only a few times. The CDR3 nucleotides are TGTGCCAGCAGTTTCCCTAGGGCGGGAGTAGAAACCAGGGAGCTGTTTTTT. It translates to CASSFPRAGVETRELFF. The genes are TRBV6-5 and TRBJ2-2, with 7 bases identical to TRBD2. CDR1 and CDR2 (germline): MNHEY, SVGAGI. Trimming at V came to 4 bases and at J to 9 bases, leaving 17 bases not matched to a gene. The CDR3 contains 17 residues.

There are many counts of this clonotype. The CDR3 bases are TGTGCCAGCAGCCATTGGTCCGGGGAGCTGTTTTTT. It translates to CASSHWSGELFF. The V call is TRBV11-2, the J call TRBJ2-2, with D unclear. Germline CDR1 reads SGHAT; CDR2 reads FQNNGV. The CDR3 has 12 residues. V shed 5 bases and J shed 6 bases, with 7 bases lying between them.

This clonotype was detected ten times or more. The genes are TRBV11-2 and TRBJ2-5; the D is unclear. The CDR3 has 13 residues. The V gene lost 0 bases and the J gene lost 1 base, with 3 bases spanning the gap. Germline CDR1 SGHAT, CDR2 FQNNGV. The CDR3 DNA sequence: TGTGCCAGCAGCTTAGATCTCCAAGAGACCCAGTACTTC. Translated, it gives CASSLDLQETQYF.

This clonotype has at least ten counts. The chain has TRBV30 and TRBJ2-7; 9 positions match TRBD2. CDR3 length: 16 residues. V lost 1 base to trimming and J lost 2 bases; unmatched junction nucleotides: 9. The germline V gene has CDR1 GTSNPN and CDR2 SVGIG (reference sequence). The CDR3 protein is CAWSGGTSTSAYEQYF. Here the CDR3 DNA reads TGTGCCTGGAGTGGTGGGACTAGCACTTCGGCCTACGAGCAGTACTTC.

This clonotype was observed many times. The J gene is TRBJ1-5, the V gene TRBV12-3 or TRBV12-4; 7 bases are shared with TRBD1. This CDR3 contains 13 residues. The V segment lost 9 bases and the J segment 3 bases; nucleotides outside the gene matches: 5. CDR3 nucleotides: TGTGCCAGTAGGGACAGTAACAATCAGCCCCAGCATTTT. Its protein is CASRDSNNQPQHF.

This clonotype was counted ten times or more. CDR3 nucleotides: TGTGCCAGCAGTTCCCCGGGACAGGACGACTACGAGCAGTACTTC. Residues: CASSSPGQDDYEQYF. The rearrangement joins TRBV12-3 or TRBV12-4 to TRBJ2-7, with 8 positions matching TRBD1. The CDR3 loop spans 15 amino acids. V shed 4 bases, J shed 3 bases, and the junction held 8 bases outside the gene matches.

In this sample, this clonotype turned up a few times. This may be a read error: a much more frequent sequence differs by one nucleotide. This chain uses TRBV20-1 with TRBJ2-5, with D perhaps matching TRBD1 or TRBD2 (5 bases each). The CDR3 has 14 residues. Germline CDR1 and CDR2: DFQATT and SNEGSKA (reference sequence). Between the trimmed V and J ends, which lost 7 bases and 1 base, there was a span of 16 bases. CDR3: CSGGLPGFQETQYF. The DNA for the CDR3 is TGCAGTGGGGGCTTACCGGGATTCCAAGAGACCCAGTACTTC.

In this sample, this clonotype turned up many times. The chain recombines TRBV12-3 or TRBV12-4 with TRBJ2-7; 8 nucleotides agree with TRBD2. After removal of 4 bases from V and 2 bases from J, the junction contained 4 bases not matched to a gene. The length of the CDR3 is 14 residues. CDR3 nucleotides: TGTGCCAGCAGTTCCACGGGAGGGCCCTACGAGCAGTACTTC. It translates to CASSSTGGPYEQYF.

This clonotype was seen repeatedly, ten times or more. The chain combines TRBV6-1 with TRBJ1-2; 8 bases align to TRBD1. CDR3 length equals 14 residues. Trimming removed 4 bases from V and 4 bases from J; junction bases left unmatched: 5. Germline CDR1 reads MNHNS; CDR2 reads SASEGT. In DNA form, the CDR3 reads TGTGCCAGCAGTGCTAGGACAGGGCTCTATGGCTACACCTTC. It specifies CASSARTGLYGYTF.

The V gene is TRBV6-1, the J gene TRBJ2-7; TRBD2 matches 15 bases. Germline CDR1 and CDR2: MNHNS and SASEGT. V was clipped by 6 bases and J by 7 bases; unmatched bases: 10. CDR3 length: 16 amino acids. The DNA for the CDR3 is TGTGCCAGCAGCCCCCCGGGACTAGCGGGAGGAAGTGAGCAGTACTTC. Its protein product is CASSPPGLAGGSEQYF.

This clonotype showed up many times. The CDR3 nucleotides read TGTGCCAGCAGCATCACCAGGGGTTGGTACGAGCAGTACTTC. It yields the protein CASSITRGWYEQYF. V usage is TRBV7-2 and J usage is TRBJ2-7; D perhaps matches TRBD1 (6 bases). The CDR3 runs 14 residues. The ends were cut back, 5 bases at V and 4 bases at J, with 15 bases in the middle. Germline V gene data show CDR1 as SGHTA and CDR2 as FQGNSA.

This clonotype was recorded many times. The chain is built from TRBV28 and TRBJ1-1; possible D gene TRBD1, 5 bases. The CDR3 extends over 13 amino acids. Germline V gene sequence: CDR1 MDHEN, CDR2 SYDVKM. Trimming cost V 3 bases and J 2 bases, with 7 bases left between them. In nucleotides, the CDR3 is TGTGCCAGCAGTTTCCGGGACAACACTGAAGCTTTCTTT. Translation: CASSFRDNTEAFF.